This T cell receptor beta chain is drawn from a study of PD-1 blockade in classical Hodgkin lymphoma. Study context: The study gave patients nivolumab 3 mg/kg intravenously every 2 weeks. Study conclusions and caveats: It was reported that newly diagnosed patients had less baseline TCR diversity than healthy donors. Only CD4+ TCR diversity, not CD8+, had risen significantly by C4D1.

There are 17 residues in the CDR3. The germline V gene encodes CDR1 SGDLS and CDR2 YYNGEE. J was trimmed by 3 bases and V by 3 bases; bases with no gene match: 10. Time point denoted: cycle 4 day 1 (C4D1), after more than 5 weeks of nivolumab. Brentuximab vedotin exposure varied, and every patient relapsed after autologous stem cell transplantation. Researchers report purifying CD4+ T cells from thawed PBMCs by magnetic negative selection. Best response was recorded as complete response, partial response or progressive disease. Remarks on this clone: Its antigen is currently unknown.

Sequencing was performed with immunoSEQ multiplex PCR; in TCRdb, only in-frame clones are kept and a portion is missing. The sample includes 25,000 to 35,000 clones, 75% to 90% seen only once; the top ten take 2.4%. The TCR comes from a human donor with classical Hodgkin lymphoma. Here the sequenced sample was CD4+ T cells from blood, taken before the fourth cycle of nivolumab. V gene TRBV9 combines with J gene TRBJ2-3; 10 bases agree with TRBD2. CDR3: CASSAPEREGRTDTQYF. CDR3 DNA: TGTGCCAGCAGCGCCCCTGAGCGGGAGGGCAGGACAGATACGCAGTATTTT.